Sequencing of this TCR beta chain was carried out in a study of cytomegalovirus exposure and HLA in healthy donors. In regard to this clone: Its specificity is unknown.

In the PCR, 60 Vbeta and 13 Jbeta primers were used. Only in-frame clones appear in the TCRdb table, and some are missing; sequencing was by immunoSEQ multiplex PCR. The table records 85,000 to 120,000 clones, 75% of them present only once. The CDR3 is made up of 14 amino acids. The germline CDR1 and CDR2 sequences are SGHVS and FQNEAQ. After removal of 1 base from V and 5 bases from J, the junction contained 1 base not matched to a gene. General observations from the study: The study recorded 164 TCR beta chains that were cytomegalovirus-associated. Analyzed later, most CMV-associated TCR beta chains appeared HLA-restricted.

The donors were healthy bone marrow donors. The chain is built from TRBV7-8 and TRBJ2-5, with 10 bases aligning to TRBD2. Material: PBMCs. This TCR was recovered from a male donor in good health and CMV-seropositive. CDR3 in amino acids: CASSLELAGETQYF. CDR3 bases: TGTGCCAGCAGCTTAGAACTAGCGGGGGAGACCCAGTACTTC.